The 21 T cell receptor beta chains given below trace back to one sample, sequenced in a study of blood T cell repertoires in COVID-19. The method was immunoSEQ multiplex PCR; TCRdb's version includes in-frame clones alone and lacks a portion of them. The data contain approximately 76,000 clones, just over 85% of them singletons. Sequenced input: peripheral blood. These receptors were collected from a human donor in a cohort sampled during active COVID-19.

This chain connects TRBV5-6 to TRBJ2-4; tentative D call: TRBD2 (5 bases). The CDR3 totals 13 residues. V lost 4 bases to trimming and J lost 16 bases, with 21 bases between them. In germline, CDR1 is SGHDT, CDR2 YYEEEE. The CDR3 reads CASSPRWRPTPYF. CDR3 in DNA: TGTGCCAGCAGCCCCAGGTGGAGGCCTACTCCCTACTTC.

The CDR3 DNA reads TGTGCCAGCAGCCCTCGGACAGGAAGCACAGATACGCAGTATTTT. Protein product: CASSPRTGSTDTQYF. This sequence joins TRBV9 and TRBJ2-3; 7 bases align to TRBD1. The CDR3 totals 15 residues. V shed 4 bases and J 0 bases; nucleotides not matched to a gene: 5. Germline values: CDR1 SGDLS, CDR2 YYNGEE.

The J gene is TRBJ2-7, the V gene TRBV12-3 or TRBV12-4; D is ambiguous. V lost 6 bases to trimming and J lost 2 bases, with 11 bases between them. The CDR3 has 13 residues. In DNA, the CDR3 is TGTGCCAGCAGCCCCCCAGTTACCTACGAGCAGTACTTC. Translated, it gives CASSPPVTYEQYF.

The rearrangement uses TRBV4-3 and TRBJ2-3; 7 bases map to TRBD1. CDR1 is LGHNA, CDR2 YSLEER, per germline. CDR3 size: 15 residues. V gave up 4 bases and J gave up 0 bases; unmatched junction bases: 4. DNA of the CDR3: TGCGCCAGCAGCCTTGGGACAGCCAGCACAGATACGCAGTATTTT. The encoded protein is CASSLGTASTDTQYF.

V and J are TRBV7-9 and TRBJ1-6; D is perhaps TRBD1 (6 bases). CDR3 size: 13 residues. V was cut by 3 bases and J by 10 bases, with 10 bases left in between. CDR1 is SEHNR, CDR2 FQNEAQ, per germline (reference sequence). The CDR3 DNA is TGTGCCAGCAGCTTCCGGGACACATCACCCCTCCACTTT. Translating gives CASSFRDTSPLHF.

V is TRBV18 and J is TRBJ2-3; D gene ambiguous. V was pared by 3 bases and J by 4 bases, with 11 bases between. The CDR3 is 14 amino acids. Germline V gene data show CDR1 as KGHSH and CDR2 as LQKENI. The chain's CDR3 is CASSPGASPDTQYF. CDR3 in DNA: TGTGCCAGCTCACCTGGAGCGAGCCCAGATACGCAGTATTTT.

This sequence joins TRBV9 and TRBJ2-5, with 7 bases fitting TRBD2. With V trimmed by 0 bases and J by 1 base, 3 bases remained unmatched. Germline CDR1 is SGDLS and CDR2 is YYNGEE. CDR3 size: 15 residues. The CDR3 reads CASSVVTGGQETQYF. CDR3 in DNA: TGTGCCAGCAGCGTAGTAACGGGAGGCCAAGAGACCCAGTACTTC. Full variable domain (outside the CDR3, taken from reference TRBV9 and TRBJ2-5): DSGVTQTPKHLITATGQRVTLRCSPRSGDLSVYWYQQSLDQGLQFLIQYYNGEERAKGNILERFSAQQFPDLHSELNLSSLELGDSALYFCASSVVTGGQETQYFGPGTRLLVL.

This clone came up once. The CDR3 DNA sequence: TGCGCCAGCAGTGAAGGAGGGCGGGGAATAAATGAGCAGTTCTTC. Its translation is CASSEGGRGINEQFF. The V call is TRBV10-2, the J call TRBJ2-1; tentative D call: TRBD2 (6 bases). Per the germline V gene, CDR1 is WSHSY and CDR2 is SAAADI. The CDR3 extends over 15 amino acids. Trimming removed 3 bases at V and 7 bases at J, with 16 bases between.

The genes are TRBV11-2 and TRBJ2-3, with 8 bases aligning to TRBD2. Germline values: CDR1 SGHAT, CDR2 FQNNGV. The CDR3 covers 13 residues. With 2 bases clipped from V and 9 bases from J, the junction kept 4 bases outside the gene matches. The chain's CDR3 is CASSLPSGGTQYF. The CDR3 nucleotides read TGTGCCAGCAGCTTACCCTCGGGGGGGACGCAGTATTTT. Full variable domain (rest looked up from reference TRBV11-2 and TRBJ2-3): EAGVAQSPRYKIIEKRQSVAFWCNPISGHATLYWYQQILGQGPKLLIQFQNNGVVDDSQLPKDRFSAERLKGVDSTLKIQPAKLEDSAVYLCASSLPSGGTQYFGPGTRLTVL.

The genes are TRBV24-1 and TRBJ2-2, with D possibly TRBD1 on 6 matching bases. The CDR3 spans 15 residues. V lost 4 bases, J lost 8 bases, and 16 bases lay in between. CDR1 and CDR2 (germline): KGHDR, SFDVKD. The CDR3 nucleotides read TGTGCCACCAGTGACCCCCCGAACAGGGCAGGGGAGCTGTTTTTT. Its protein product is CATSDPPNRAGELFF.

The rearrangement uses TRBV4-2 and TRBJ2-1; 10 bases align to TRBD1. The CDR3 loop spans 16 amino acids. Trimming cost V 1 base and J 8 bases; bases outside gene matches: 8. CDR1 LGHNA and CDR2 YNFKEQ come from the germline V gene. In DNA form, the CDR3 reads TGTGCCAGCAGCCAAGGGCAGGGACAGGGGTCCGATGAGCAGTTCTTC. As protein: CASSQGQGQGSDEQFF.

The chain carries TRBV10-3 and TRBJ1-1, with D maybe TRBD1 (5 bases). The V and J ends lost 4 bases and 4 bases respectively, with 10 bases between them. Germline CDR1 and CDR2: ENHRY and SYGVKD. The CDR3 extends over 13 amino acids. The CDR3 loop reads CAISAGGLTEAFF. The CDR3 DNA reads TGTGCCATCAGTGCGGGGGGACTCACTGAAGCTTTCTTT.

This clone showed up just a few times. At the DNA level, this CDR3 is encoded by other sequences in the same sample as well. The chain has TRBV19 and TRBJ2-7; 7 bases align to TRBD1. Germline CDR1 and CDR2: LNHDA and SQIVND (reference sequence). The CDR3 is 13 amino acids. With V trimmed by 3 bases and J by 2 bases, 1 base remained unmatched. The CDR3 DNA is TGTGCCAGTAGTATCGACAGGGCCTACGAGCAGTACTTC. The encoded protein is CASSIDRAYEQYF.

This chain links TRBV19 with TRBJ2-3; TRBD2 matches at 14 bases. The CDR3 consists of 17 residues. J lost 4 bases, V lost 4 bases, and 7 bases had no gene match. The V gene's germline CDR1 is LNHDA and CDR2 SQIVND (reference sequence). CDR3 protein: CASSTRPGLAGADTQYF. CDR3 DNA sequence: TGTGCCAGTAGTACCCGCCCGGGACTAGCGGGAGCAGATACGCAGTATTTT.

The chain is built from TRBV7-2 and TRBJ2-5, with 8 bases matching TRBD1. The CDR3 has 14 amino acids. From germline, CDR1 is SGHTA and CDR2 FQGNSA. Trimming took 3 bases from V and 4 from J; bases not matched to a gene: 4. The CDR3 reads CASSFGQGGETQYF. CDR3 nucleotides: TGTGCCAGCAGCTTCGGACAGGGTGGAGAGACCCAGTACTTC. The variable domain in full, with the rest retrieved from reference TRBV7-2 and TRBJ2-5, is GAGVSQSPSNKVTEKGKDVELRCDPISGHTALYWYRQSLGQGLEFLIYFQGNSAPDKSGLPSDRFSAERTGGSVSTLTIQRTQQEDSAVYLCASSFGQGGETQYFGPGTRLLVL.

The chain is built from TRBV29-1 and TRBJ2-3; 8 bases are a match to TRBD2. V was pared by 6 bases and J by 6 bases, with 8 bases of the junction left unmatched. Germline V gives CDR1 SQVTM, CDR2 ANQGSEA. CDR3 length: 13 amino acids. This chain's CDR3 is CSVVASGSDTQYF. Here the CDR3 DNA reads TGCAGCGTCGTTGCGAGCGGGAGTGATACGCAGTATTTT.

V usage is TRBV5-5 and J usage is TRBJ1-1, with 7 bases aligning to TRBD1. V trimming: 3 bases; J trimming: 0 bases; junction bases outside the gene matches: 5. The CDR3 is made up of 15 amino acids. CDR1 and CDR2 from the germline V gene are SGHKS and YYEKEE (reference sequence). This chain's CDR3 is CASSWGQSLNTEAFF. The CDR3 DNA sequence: TGTGCCAGCAGCTGGGGACAGTCCCTGAACACTGAAGCTTTCTTT.

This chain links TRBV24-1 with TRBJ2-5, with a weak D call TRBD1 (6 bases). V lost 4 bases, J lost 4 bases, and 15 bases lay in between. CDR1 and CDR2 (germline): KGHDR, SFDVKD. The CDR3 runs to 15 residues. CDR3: CATSDPTGGGETQYF. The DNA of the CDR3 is TGTGCCACCAGTGACCCGACAGGAGGAGGAGAGACCCAGTACTTC.

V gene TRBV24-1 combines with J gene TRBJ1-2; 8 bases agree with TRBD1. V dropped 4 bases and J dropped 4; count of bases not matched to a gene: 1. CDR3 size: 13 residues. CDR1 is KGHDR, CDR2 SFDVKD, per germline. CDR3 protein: CATSEGQGYGYTF. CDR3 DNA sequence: TGTGCCACCAGTGAAGGACAGGGCTATGGCTACACCTTC.

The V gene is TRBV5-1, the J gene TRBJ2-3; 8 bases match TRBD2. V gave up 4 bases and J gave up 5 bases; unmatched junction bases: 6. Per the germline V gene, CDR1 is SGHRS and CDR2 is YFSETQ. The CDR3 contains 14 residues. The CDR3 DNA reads TGCGCCAGCAGCCCGGGGGGGCTTGTAGATACGCAGTATTTT. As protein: CASSPGGLVDTQYF.

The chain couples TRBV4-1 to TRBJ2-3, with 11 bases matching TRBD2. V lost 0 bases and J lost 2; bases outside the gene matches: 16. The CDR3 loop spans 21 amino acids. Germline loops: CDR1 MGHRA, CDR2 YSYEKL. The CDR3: CASSQDVGRGTSGGLTDTQYF. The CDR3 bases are TGCGCCAGCAGCCAAGATGTGGGCAGGGGGACTAGCGGAGGTCTCACAGATACGCAGTATTTT.